These 29 T cell receptor beta chains were sequenced from one sample in a study of PD-1 blockade in classical Hodgkin lymphoma. All patients relapsed after autologous stem cell transplantation, and brentuximab vedotin exposure varied. By magnetic negative selection, CD8+ T cells were isolated from the thawed PBMCs. This table comes from immunoSEQ multiplex PCR, and its TCRdb copy is limited to in-frame clones, with some not included. The data show over 3,500 clones, around 80% seen once. The material sequenced was CD8+ T cells from blood, taken at baseline. The receptors were gathered from a human donor with classical Hodgkin lymphoma.

This chain uses TRBV2 with TRBJ2-3, with D hard to call. CDR3 length: 13 amino acids. V dropped 0 bases and J dropped 3 bases, with 4 bases sitting between them. Germline V gene sequence: CDR1 SNHLY, CDR2 FYNNEI. The CDR3 spells CASSEAPTDTQYF. CDR3 coding DNA: TGTGCCAGCAGTGAAGCCCCAACAGATACGCAGTATTTT.

The rearrangement links TRBV5-8 to TRBJ1-2; the match to TRBD1 covers 8 bases. Per germline, CDR1 SGHTS and CDR2 YDEGEE. Unmatched junction bases numbered 9, after V lost 4 bases and J lost 4 bases. The CDR3 loop spans 15 amino acids. The CDR3 sequence is CASSHTGQGGYGYTF. The CDR3 DNA follows: TGTGCCAGCAGCCATACCGGACAGGGAGGCTATGGCTACACCTTC.

The J gene is TRBJ2-7, the V gene TRBV5-8, with no clear D. Germline V gene sequence: CDR1 SGHTS, CDR2 YDEGEE. Trimming took 1 base from V and 4 from J, leaving 9 bases between them. This CDR3 region has 13 residues. The chain's CDR3 is CASSLKKGYEQYF. CDR3 bases: TGTGCCAGCAGCTTGAAAAAGGGTTACGAGCAGTACTTC.

The rearrangement joins TRBV28 to TRBJ1-5, with D unresolved. Deletions cut 3 bases from V and 1 base from J, with 7 bases between. In germline, CDR1 is MDHEN, CDR2 SYDVKM. This CDR3 has 14 residues. CDR3 DNA: TGTGCCAGCAGTTTCCCACAGAGCAATCAGCCCCAGCATTTT. As protein: CASSFPQSNQPQHF.

The DNA for the CDR3 is TGTGCCAGCAGTCCTCGACAGGGGAGGTACACCGGGGAGCTGTTTTTT. Translated: CASSPRQGRYTGELFF. V gene TRBV27 combines with J gene TRBJ2-2; 8 bases match TRBD1. This CDR3 region has 16 residues. CDR1 MNHEY and CDR2 SMNVEV come from the germline V gene (reference sequence). V was clipped by 5 bases and J by 3 bases; unmatched bases: 8.

V usage is TRBV9 and J usage is TRBJ1-2, with a weak D call TRBD1 (6 bases). The CDR3 spans 14 residues. Germline V gene lookup returns CDR1 SGDLS and CDR2 YYNGEE. The V end lost 0 bases, the J end lost 7 bases, and 13 bases lay between the germline ends. CDR3 residues: CASSVGTGRGGYTF. For the CDR3, the DNA is TGTGCCAGCAGCGTAGGTACAGGGCGGGGTGGCTACACCTTC.

In this sample, this clone is large. The rearrangement links TRBV6-1 to TRBJ1-2; D is unresolved. The CDR3 extends over 12 amino acids. Germline values: CDR1 MNHNS, CDR2 SASEGT. Trimming took off 4 bases at V and 4 bases at J, with 7 bases between the two ends. For the CDR3, the DNA is TGTGCCAGCAGTGGAAGCGGCTATGGCTACACCTTC. Protein sequence: CASSGSGYGYTF.

This clone has only one observation. CDR3 in DNA: TGTGCCAGCAGCTTTGGTGGAGCAGGTCAGCCCCAGCATTTT. Protein product: CASSFGGAGQPQHF. The chain carries TRBV5-6 and TRBJ1-5; D call uncertain. The ends were cut back, 2 bases at V and 6 bases at J, with 12 bases in the middle. Germline lookup yields CDR1 SGHDT and CDR2 YYEEEE. The CDR3 contains 14 residues. Complete variable domain (other parts from reference TRBV5-6 and TRBJ1-5): DAGVTQSPTHLIKTRGQQVTLRCSPKSGHDTVSWYQQALGQGPQFIFQYYEEEERQRGNFPDRFSGHQFPNYSSELNVNALLLGDSALYLCASSFGGAGQPQHFGDGTRLSIL.

This clone was recorded once. CDR3 sequence: CASSPLGTSGNEQFF. DNA for the CDR3: TGTGCCAGCAGCCCCCTCGGGACTAGCGGAAATGAGCAGTTCTTC. The rearrangement uses TRBV7-2 and TRBJ2-1; 11 positions agree with TRBD2. The CDR3 has 15 residues. CDR1 is SGHTA, CDR2 FQGNSA, per germline. The junction had 7 bases not matched to a gene; V was cut back by 5 bases and J by 7 bases.

In this sample, this clone turned up once. The rearrangement links TRBV27 to TRBJ2-7; 10 bases are a match to TRBD1. J gave up 3 bases and V 8 bases, and 10 bases lay outside the gene matches. This CDR3 region has 15 residues. Germline V gene sequence: CDR1 MNHEY, CDR2 SMNVEV (reference sequence). The CDR3 nucleotides are TGTGCCAGCGGGGTCCTCCGGGACAGGGGCTACGAGCAGTACTTC. This translates into CASGVLRDRGYEQYF.

V usage is TRBV6-4 and J usage is TRBJ2-1, with TRBD2 identical over 11 bases. Trimming took 2 bases from V and 9 from J; bases not matched to a gene: 15. The germline V gene has CDR1 MRHNA and CDR2 SNTAGT. The length of the CDR3 is 18 residues. The CDR3 sequence: CASSDPRPPTSGKGEQFF. CDR3 DNA sequence: TGTGCCAGCAGTGACCCTAGACCCCCGACTAGCGGGAAAGGTGAGCAGTTCTTC.

The chain has TRBV5-1 and TRBJ1-2, with TRBD1 matching 10 bases. The CDR3 runs 18 residues. Trimming removed 4 bases from V and 2 bases from J; junction bases left unmatched: 14. Per the germline V gene, CDR1 is SGHRS and CDR2 is YFSETQ. CDR3 nucleotide sequence: TGCGCCAGCAGCCTATCTAACCGGGACAGGGGCACAAACTATGGCTACACCTTC. As protein: CASSLSNRDRGTNYGYTF.

The CDR3 spells CASGPGANPITQYF. The CDR3 DNA reads as TGTGCTAGTGGTCCCGGGGCCAACCCTATTACGCAGTATTTT. The chain uses TRBV12-5 and TRBJ2-3; the D call may be TRBD1 or TRBD2 (5 bases each). V lost 5 bases and J 8 bases, leaving 17 bases between the germline ends. This CDR3 is 14 amino acids long. Germline CDR1 reads LGHNT; CDR2 reads FRNRAP. Looking up the rest from reference TRBV12-5 and TRBJ2-3 gives the full variable domain: DARVTQTPRHKVTEMGQEVTMRCQPILGHNTVFWYRQTMMQGLELLAYFRNRAPLDDSGMPKDRFSAEMPDATLATLKIQPSEPRDSAVYFCASGPGANPITQYFGPGTRLTVL.

The chain employs TRBV7-9 and TRBJ1-5, with D unclear. This CDR3 has 12 amino acids. The V and J ends lost 1 base and 7 bases respectively, with 5 bases between them. Germline V gene data show CDR1 as SEHNR and CDR2 as FQNEAQ (reference sequence). The chain's CDR3 is CASSLEGQPQHF. DNA of the CDR3: TGTGCCAGCAGCTTAGAAGGGCAGCCCCAGCATTTT.

This clone was detected only once. This chain links TRBV7-9 with TRBJ2-7; no clear D. There are 15 residues in the CDR3. Between the trimmed V and J ends, which lost 3 bases and 3 bases, there was a span of 15 bases. Germline V gene sequence: CDR1 SEHNR, CDR2 FQNEAQ (reference sequence). CDR3: CASSFDGSRYYEQYF. The CDR3 bases are TGTGCCAGCAGCTTCGACGGCTCCAGATACTACGAGCAGTACTTC.

CDR3 in amino acids: CASSSFEDRPGEAFF. For the CDR3, the DNA is TGTGCCAGCAGTAGTTTCGAGGACAGACCAGGTGAAGCTTTCTTT. The chain combines TRBV6-6 with TRBJ1-1, with TRBD1 as a possible D gene (6 bases). The CDR3 has 15 amino acids. V lost 5 bases, J lost 7 bases, and 20 bases lay in between. The germline V gene encodes CDR1 MNHNY and CDR2 SVGAGI (reference sequence).

The rearrangement uses TRBV28 and TRBJ1-1; unclear D gene. The germline V gene encodes CDR1 MDHEN and CDR2 SYDVKM. This CDR3 has 14 amino acids. V was pared by 1 base and J by 4 bases, with 10 bases between. The CDR3 sequence is CASSLFNSPTEAFF. In DNA, the CDR3 is TGTGCCAGCAGTTTATTCAACAGTCCCACTGAAGCTTTCTTT.

The chain combines TRBV5-4 with TRBJ2-4; 7 nucleotides align to TRBD1. The CDR3 runs to 11 residues. V shed 3 bases and J 11 bases; nucleotides not matched to a gene: 2. Germline CDR1 and CDR2: SGHNT and YYREEE (reference sequence). This CDR3 reads CASSWQGVQYF. The CDR3 region has the DNA TGTGCCAGCAGCTGGCAGGGGGTTCAGTACTTC.

This chain connects TRBV28 to TRBJ1-5; 7 bases align to TRBD1. Trimming at V came to 8 bases and at J to 6 bases, leaving 4 bases not matched to a gene. The length of the CDR3 is 12 residues. Germline V gene lookup returns CDR1 MDHEN and CDR2 SYDVKM. CDR3 nucleotides: TGTGCCAGCCGGACAGGAGGTCAGCCCCAGCATTTT. Its translation is CASRTGGQPQHF.

V and J are TRBV7-2 and TRBJ2-2; 9 nucleotides align to TRBD1. Germline trimming cut 5 bases from V and 6 bases from J; bases unmatched to any gene: 1. There are 13 residues in the CDR3. Germline CDR1 reads SGHTA; CDR2 reads FQGNSA. Here the CDR3 DNA reads TGTGCCAGCAGCGGACAGGGGTCCGGGGAGCTGTTTTTT. Protein: CASSGQGSGELFF. The entire variable domain, with the rest obtained from reference TRBV7-2 and TRBJ2-2, is as follows: GAGVSQSPSNKVTEKGKDVELRCDPISGHTALYWYRQSLGQGLEFLIYFQGNSAPDKSGLPSDRFSAERTGGSVSTLTIQRTQQEDSAVYLCASSGQGSGELFFGEGSRLTVL.

With regard to this clone: A read error may produce the germline difference seen at one junction end. V gene TRBV11-2 combines with J gene TRBJ1-1, with D possibly being TRBD1 (6 bases). The CDR3 has 11 residues. Looked up from germline, CDR1 is SGHAT and CDR2 is FQNNGV. The CDR3 nucleotides read TGTGCCATCAGCACAGGGTTAAGAGCTTTCTTT. It encodes CAISTGLRAFF.

This clone occurred a few times. The chain joins TRBV7-6 to TRBJ1-5, with 7 bases lining up with TRBD1. CDR3 length: 14 amino acids. Germline trimming cut 3 bases from V and 2 bases from J; bases unmatched to any gene: 1. CDR1 and CDR2 from the germline V gene are SGHVS and FNYEAQ. This CDR3 reads CASSFGQGNQPQHF. The CDR3 region has the DNA TGTGCCAGCAGCTTCGGACAGGGCAATCAGCCCCAGCATTTT.

This clone was found a few times. The chain combines TRBV6-5 with TRBJ2-5; the D gene is possibly TRBD1 (5 bases). This CDR3 has 14 amino acids. Trimming took off 0 bases at V and 6 bases at J, with 11 bases between the two ends. Germline V gene data show CDR1 as MNHEY and CDR2 as SVGAGI. The CDR3 reads CASSYSTMGQTQYF. CDR3 DNA: TGTGCCAGCAGTTACTCAACTATGGGGCAGACCCAGTACTTC.

The chain employs TRBV30 and TRBJ2-1, with 9 bases identical to TRBD2. The germline gives CDR1 GTSNPN, CDR2 SVGIG (reference sequence). Losses at the gene ends were 4 bases for V and 7 bases for J; bases not matched to a gene: 11. The CDR3 has 15 amino acids. The CDR3 nucleotides read TGTGCCTGGAACCTAATAGCGGGAGAATTAAATGAGCAGTTCTTC. This codes for CAWNLIAGELNEQFF.

In this sample, this clone is medium-sized. This sequence joins TRBV7-9 and TRBJ2-1; no definite D call. Looked up from germline, CDR1 is SEHNR and CDR2 is FQNEAQ (reference sequence). The V gene lost 3 bases and the J gene lost 5 bases, with 5 bases spanning the gap. The CDR3 is 12 amino acids. The CDR3 DNA follows: TGTGCCAGCAGCTTCGGAAACAATGAGCAGTTCTTC. Translated, it gives CASSFGNNEQFF.

The chain is built from TRBV7-2 and TRBJ2-7, with 7 bases lining up with TRBD1. The J segment lost 5 bases and the V segment lost 9 bases, leaving 4 bases of the junction unmatched. Germline CDR1 is SGHTA and CDR2 is FQGNSA. CDR3 length: 11 amino acids. The CDR3 nucleotides are TGTGCCAGTTCCACAGGGGACGAGCAGTACTTC. Its protein is CASSTGDEQYF.

The chain employs TRBV7-9 and TRBJ2-1, with 7 positions matching TRBD2. The CDR3 has 12 residues. The J segment lost 7 bases and the V segment lost 4 bases, leaving 1 base of the junction unmatched. Germline loops: CDR1 SEHNR, CDR2 FQNEAQ (reference sequence). In DNA form, the CDR3 reads TGTGCCAGCAGCTCACTAGCGAATGAGCAGTTCTTC. This sequence encodes CASSSLANEQFF.

This clone was counted once. The V gene is TRBV30, the J gene TRBJ2-1, with 12 nucleotides matching TRBD2. Germline V CDR1 and CDR2: GTSNPN, SVGIG (reference sequence). CDR3 size: 15 residues. V trimming: 7 bases; J trimming: 8 bases; junction bases outside the gene matches: 12. CDR3 DNA sequence: TGTGCCTTCCGTAGGACTAGCGGGATAAAGTATGAGCAGTTCTTC. The encoded protein is CAFRRTSGIKYEQFF.

This clone rates as large. The chain combines TRBV4-1 with TRBJ2-7; tentatively, D is TRBD1 or TRBD2 (6 bases each). The CDR3 loop spans 14 amino acids. Looked up from germline, CDR1 is MGHRA and CDR2 is YSYEKL. V lost 3 bases to trimming and J lost 9 bases, with 18 bases between them. The CDR3: CASSHGGYSQWQYF. For the CDR3, the DNA is TGCGCCAGCAGCCACGGGGGCTATTCCCAATGGCAGTACTTC.